This T cell receptor beta chain is drawn from a study of cytomegalovirus exposure and HLA in healthy donors. As for the study in general: There were 350 to 400 genotyped donors. Of these, roughly 80% fell in the genetic ancestry cluster associated with self-reported Caucasian donors. General study results and limits: Most TCR sequences were rare, but some public TCRs occurred in many donors.

Regarding this clone: Its target is not known.

The PCR ran on 60 Vbeta and 13 Jbeta primers. Profiling relied on immunoSEQ multiplex PCR, and the TCRdb table lists in-frame clones only, not all of them. The sample contains approximately 190,000 clones, about 13% of which appear only once. Donors in the study were healthy people who gave bone marrow. The CDR3 is 15 residues long. Germline loops: CDR1 SGHDT, CDR2 YYEEEE. Trimming left V 3 bases short and J 0 bases short, with 10 bases between. The TCR sequence derives from a man aged 45-65 years in good health and CMV-seropositive. The gene calls are TRBV5-6 and TRBJ1-5; D is uncertain. Sequencing was done on a sample of PBMCs. The CDR3 DNA follows: TGTGCCAGCAGCTCGGGTCTTTATAGCAATCAGCCCCAGCATTTT. Translation gives CASSSGLYSNQPQHF.